The T cell receptor (beta chain) described here comes from a study of blood T cells in healthy people across ages. Next came a second PCR, run for about 6 to 11 cycles, which used a sample-barcoded 5' primer along with a J-beta primer mix. A template-switch adaptor containing 12 random nucleotides labeled each cDNA molecule. A single record per CDR3 protein comes from TCRdb applying MiXCR to the 5' RACE reads. This sample has approximately 830,000 distinct CDR3 sequences, with approximately 59% found just once. Trimming took 4 bases from V and 2 from J; bases not matched to a gene: 10. Germline CDR1 is SGHAT and CDR2 is FQDESV (reference sequence). The CDR3 is made up of 18 amino acids.

This TCR derives from a young man in good health. Specimen: blood. The V gene is TRBV11-1, the J gene TRBJ2-6; 8 nucleotides agree with TRBD2. The CDR3: CASSSMGLGMAGANVLTF. Written as DNA, the CDR3 is TGTGCCAGCAGCTCCATGGGACTAGGTATGGCTGGGGCCAACGTCCTGACTTTC. The entire variable domain, with the rest obtained from reference TRBV11-1 and TRBJ2-6, is as follows: EAEVAQSPRYKITEKSQAVAFWCDPISGHATLYWYRQILGQGPELLVQFQDESVVDDSQLPKDRFSAERLKGVDSTLKIQPAELGDSAMYLCASSSMGLGMAGANVLTFGAGSRLTVL.